This T cell receptor beta chain was documented in a study of radiotherapy plus CTLA-4 blockade in lung cancer. Trimming left V 2 bases short and J 5 bases short, with 9 bases between. This CDR3 is built from 13 residues. Germline loops: CDR1 GTSNPN, CDR2 SVGIG (reference sequence). Repertoires were generated with immunoSEQ multiplex PCR, while TCRdb's copy carries only in-frame clones and drops some. Here the sample spans approximately 40,000 clones, over 60% being singletons. This specimen was peripheral blood, taken from a patient treated with radiotherapy plus ipilimumab. This TCR was sampled from a human donor with non-small cell lung cancer who had stable disease on radiotherapy plus ipilimumab. This chain joins TRBV30 and TRBJ2-2; D remains ambiguous. CDR3 region: CAWSRVVTGELFF. The CDR3 DNA reads TGTGCCTGGAGTCGGGTGGTAACCGGGGAGCTGTTTTTT. Full variable domain (rest looked up from reference TRBV30 and TRBJ2-2): SQTIHQWPATLVQPVGSPLSLECTVEGTSNPNLYWYRQAAGRGLQLLFYSVGIGQISSEVPQNLSASRPQDRQFILSSKKLLLSDSGFYLCAWSRVVTGELFFGEGSRLTVL.